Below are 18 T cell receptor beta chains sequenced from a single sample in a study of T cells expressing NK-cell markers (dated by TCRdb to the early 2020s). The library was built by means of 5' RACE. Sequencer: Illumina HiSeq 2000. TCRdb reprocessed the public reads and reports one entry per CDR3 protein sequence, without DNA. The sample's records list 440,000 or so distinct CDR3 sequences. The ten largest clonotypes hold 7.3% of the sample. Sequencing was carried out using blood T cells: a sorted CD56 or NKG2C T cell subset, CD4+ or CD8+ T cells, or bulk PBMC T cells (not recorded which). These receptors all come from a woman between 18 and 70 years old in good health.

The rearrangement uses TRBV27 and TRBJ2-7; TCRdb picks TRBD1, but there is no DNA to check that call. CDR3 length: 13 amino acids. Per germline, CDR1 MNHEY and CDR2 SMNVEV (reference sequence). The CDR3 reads CASSLLSPGTSPF.

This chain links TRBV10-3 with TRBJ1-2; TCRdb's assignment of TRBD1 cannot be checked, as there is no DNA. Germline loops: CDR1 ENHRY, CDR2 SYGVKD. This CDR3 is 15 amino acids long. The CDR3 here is CATQPGTGSNYGYTF.

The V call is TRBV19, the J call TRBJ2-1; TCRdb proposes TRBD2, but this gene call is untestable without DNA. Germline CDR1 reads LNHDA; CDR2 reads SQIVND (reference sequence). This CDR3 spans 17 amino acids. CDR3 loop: CASSHDRNRALNNEQFF.

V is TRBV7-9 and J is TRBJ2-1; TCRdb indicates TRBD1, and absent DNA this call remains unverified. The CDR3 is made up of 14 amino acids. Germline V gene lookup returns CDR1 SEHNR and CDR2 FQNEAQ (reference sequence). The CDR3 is CASSPRRWYNEQFF.

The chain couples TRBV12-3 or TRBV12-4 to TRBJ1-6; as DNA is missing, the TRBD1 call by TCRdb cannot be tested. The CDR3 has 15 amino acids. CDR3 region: CASRTGGEYNSPLHF.

CDR3 amino acids: CATTPRQPLNTEAFF. This sequence joins TRBV28 and TRBJ1-1; TCRdb's assignment of TRBD1 cannot be checked, as there is no DNA. Germline CDR1 MDHEN, CDR2 SYDVKM. There are 15 residues in the CDR3.

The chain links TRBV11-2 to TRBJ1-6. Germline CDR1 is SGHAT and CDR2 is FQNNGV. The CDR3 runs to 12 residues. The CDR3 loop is CASSFVGSPLHF.

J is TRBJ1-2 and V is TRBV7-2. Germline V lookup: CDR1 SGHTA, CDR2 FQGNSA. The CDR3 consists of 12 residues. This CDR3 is CASSFSPGGYTF.

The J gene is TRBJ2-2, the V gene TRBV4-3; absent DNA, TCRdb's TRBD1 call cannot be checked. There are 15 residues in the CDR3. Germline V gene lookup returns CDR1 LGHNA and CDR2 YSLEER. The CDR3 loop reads CASSQVEWSRGELFF.

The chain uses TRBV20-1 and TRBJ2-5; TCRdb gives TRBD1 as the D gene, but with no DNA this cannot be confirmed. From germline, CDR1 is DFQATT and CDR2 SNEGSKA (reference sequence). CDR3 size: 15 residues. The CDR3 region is CSARDLRQVAETQYF.

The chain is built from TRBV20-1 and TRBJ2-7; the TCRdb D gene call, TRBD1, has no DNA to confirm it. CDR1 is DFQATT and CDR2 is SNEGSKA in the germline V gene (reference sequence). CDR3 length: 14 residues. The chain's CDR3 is CSASPGQRWDEQYF.

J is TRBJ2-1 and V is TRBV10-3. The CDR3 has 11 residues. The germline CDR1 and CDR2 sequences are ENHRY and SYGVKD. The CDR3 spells CAISADNEQFF.

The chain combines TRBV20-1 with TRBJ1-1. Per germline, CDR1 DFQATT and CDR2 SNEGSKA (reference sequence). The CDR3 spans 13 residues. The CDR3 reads CSAWTSTNTEAFF.

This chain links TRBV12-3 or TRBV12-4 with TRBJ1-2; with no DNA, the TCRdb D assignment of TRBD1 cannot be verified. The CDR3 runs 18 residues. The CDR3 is CASSSFTGTGRSRYGYTF.

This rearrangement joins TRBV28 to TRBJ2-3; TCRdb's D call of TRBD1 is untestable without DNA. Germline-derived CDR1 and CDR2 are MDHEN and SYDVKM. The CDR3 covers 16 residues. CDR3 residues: CASSYPPLGRPDTQYF.

The CDR3 reads CASSLSGGIDTQYF. This chain joins TRBV12-3 or TRBV12-4 and TRBJ2-3; TCRdb reports TRBD1, a call that lacks DNA to check it against. The CDR3 consists of 14 residues.

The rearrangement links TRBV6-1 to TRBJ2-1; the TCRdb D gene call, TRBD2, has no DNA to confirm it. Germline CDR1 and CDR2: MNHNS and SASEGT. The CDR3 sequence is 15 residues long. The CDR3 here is CASSVASGTYNEQFF.

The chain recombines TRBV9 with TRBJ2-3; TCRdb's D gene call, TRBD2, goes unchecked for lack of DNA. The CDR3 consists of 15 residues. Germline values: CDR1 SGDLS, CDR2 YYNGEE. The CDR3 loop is CASSVISGGSDTQYF.